A selection of T cell receptor beta chains follows, all from one sample in a study of Ad26.COV2.S vaccination and SARS-CoV-2 variants. Only in-frame clones appear in the TCRdb table, and some are missing; sequencing was by immunoSEQ multiplex PCR. Altogether over 90,000 clones are present, over 70% being singletons, with the ten largest covering roughly a sixth. Here the sequenced sample was peripheral blood, taken after recovery from COVID-19. The source of these receptors is a human donor who had recovered from COVID-19. CDR3s include the opening cysteine and the closing phenylalanine or tryptophan. The order of the fields is clone size, V gene, J gene, D gene, CDR3 protein, CDR3 DNA. The D gene is left open where the match is weak. Rows may omit the clone size; those that give it use once, few, many or a size class.

abundance: many
v_gene: TRBV19
j_gene: TRBJ1-6
d_gene: TRBD1
CDR3aa: CASSFGQGDSPLHF
CDR3nt: TGTGCCAGTAGTTTTGGACAGGGGGATTCACCCCTCCACTTT

abundance: NA
v_gene: TRBV11-1
j_gene: TRBJ1-1
d_gene: NA
CDR3aa: CASSPSQNTEAFF
CDR3nt: TGTGCCAGCAGCCCCAGCCAGAACACTGAAGCTTTCTTT

abundance: NA
v_gene: TRBV5-1
j_gene: TRBJ1-1
d_gene: NA
CDR3aa: CASSLDTEAFF
CDR3nt: TGCGCCAGCAGCTTGGACACTGAAGCTTTCTTT

abundance: NA
v_gene: TRBV10-3
j_gene: TRBJ2-1
d_gene: NA
CDR3aa: CAISESTETYNEQFF
CDR3nt: TGTGCCATCAGTGAGTCGACAGAGACCTACAATGAGCAGTTCTTC

abundance: few
v_gene: TRBV29-1
j_gene: TRBJ1-4
d_gene: NA
CDR3aa: CSVDREGKEKLFF
CDR3nt: TGCAGCGTTGACCGGGAAGGGAAGGAAAAACTGTTTTTT

abundance: once
v_gene: TRBV16
j_gene: TRBJ2-5
d_gene: NA
CDR3aa: CASSQRGAQETQYF
CDR3nt: TGTGCCAGCAGCCAACGCGGAGCTCAAGAGACCCAGTACTTC

abundance: NA
v_gene: TRBV10-3
j_gene: TRBJ2-2
d_gene: TRBD1
CDR3aa: CAIRPGTGGLGTGELFF
CDR3nt: TGTGCCATCAGACCCGGGACAGGGGGCCTGGGAACCGGGGAGCTGTTTTTT

abundance: NA
v_gene: TRBV9
j_gene: TRBJ2-2
d_gene: TRBD1
CDR3aa: CASSTRDRVNTGELFF
CDR3nt: TGTGCCAGCAGTACCCGGGACAGGGTCAACACCGGGGAGCTGTTTTTT

abundance: NA
v_gene: TRBV3-1/TRBV3-2
j_gene: TRBJ2-7
d_gene: NA
CDR3aa: CASSQDREYEQYF
CDR3nt: TGTGCCAGCAGCCAAGATAGGGAGTACGAGCAGTACTTC

abundance: NA
v_gene: TRBV15
j_gene: TRBJ2-1
d_gene: TRBD1
CDR3aa: CATSREGNRGHYNEQFF
CDR3nt: TGTGCCACCAGCAGAGAGGGAAACAGGGGCCACTACAATGAGCAGTTCTTC

abundance: NA
v_gene: TRBV28
j_gene: TRBJ1-5
d_gene: TRBD1
CDR3aa: CASRPYRGGQPQHF
CDR3nt: TGTGCCAGCAGACCCTACAGGGGTGGTCAGCCCCAGCATTTT

abundance: NA
v_gene: TRBV28
j_gene: TRBJ1-6
d_gene: NA
CDR3aa: CASKRAWRDTSPLHF
CDR3nt: TGTGCCAGCAAAAGAGCGTGGCGGGACACTTCACCCCTCCACTTT

abundance: once
v_gene: TRBV5-1
j_gene: TRBJ1-1
d_gene: NA
CDR3aa: CASSLASVNTEAFF
CDR3nt: TGCGCCAGCAGCTTGGCCTCGGTGAACACTGAAGCTTTCTTT

abundance: NA
v_gene: TRBV5-4
j_gene: TRBJ1-2
d_gene: NA
CDR3aa: CASSLPRDVSYGYTF
CDR3nt: TGTGCCAGCAGCTTGCCCCGGGACGTTTCCTATGGCTACACCTTC

abundance: NA
v_gene: TRBV7-2
j_gene: TRBJ2-1
d_gene: TRBD1
CDR3aa: CASSLGTGAPNEQFF
CDR3nt: TGTGCCAGCAGCTTAGGGACAGGGGCCCCGAATGAGCAGTTCTTC

abundance: NA
v_gene: TRBV5-4
j_gene: TRBJ1-3
d_gene: NA
CDR3aa: CASSLGSGSGNTIYF
CDR3nt: TGTGCCAGCAGCTTGGGGTCAGGGTCTGGAAACACCATATATTTT

abundance: NA
v_gene: TRBV18
j_gene: TRBJ1-2
d_gene: NA
CDR3aa: CASSRGGESGYTF
CDR3nt: TGTGCCAGCTCACGCGGGGGGGAATCTGGCTACACCTTC

abundance: NA
v_gene: TRBV19
j_gene: TRBJ1-1
d_gene: NA
CDR3aa: CASMSNLMNTEAFF
CDR3nt: TGTGCCAGTATGAGCAATTTAATGAACACTGAAGCTTTCTTT

abundance: NA
v_gene: TRBV7-3
j_gene: TRBJ1-1
d_gene: NA
CDR3aa: CASSPYQASNTEAFF
CDR3nt: TGTGCCAGCAGCCCCTATCAGGCCTCGAACACTGAAGCTTTCTTT

abundance: NA
v_gene: TRBV2
j_gene: TRBJ2-6
d_gene: TRBD1
CDR3aa: CASSLPRGPGANVLTF
CDR3nt: TGTGCCAGCAGTCTCCCGAGGGGGCCTGGGGCCAACGTCCTGACTTTC

abundance: NA
v_gene: TRBV5-1
j_gene: TRBJ2-1
d_gene: TRBD1
CDR3aa: CASSLDGTGGFDEQFF
CDR3nt: TGCGCCAGCAGCTTGGATGGGACAGGGGGTTTCGATGAGCAGTTCTTC

abundance: NA
v_gene: TRBV7-9
j_gene: TRBJ2-1
d_gene: TRBD1
CDR3aa: CASSIGPGGNEQFF
CDR3nt: TGTGCCAGCAGCATCGGACCAGGGGGCAATGAGCAGTTCTTC

abundance: NA
v_gene: TRBV24-1
j_gene: TRBJ1-5
d_gene: TRBD1
CDR3aa: CATSEDRNSNQPQHF
CDR3nt: TGTGCCACCAGTGAGGACAGGAATAGCAATCAGCCCCAGCATTTT

abundance: NA
v_gene: TRBV24-1
j_gene: TRBJ1-6
d_gene: NA
CDR3aa: CATSDSSYNSPLHF
CDR3nt: TGTGCCACCAGTGACAGCTCCTATAATTCACCCCTCCACTTT

abundance: NA
v_gene: TRBV30
j_gene: TRBJ2-5
d_gene: NA
CDR3aa: CAFPGPEETQYF
CDR3nt: TGTGCCTTTCCGGGACCAGAAGAGACCCAGTACTTC

abundance: NA
v_gene: TRBV15
j_gene: TRBJ2-3
d_gene: NA
CDR3aa: CATSRDRGGSDTQYF
CDR3nt: TGTGCCACCAGCAGAGACAGGGGGGGGTCAGATACGCAGTATTTT

abundance: NA
v_gene: TRBV3-1/TRBV3-2
j_gene: TRBJ2-1
d_gene: NA
CDR3aa: CASSQDRYEQFF
CDR3nt: TGTGCCAGCAGCCAAGATCGGTATGAGCAGTTCTTC

abundance: NA
v_gene: TRBV4-3
j_gene: TRBJ1-2
d_gene: NA
CDR3aa: CASSPSQGNNYGYTF
CDR3nt: TGCGCCAGCAGCCCATCGCAGGGGAATAACTATGGCTACACCTTC

abundance: NA
v_gene: TRBV6-2/TRBV6-3
j_gene: TRBJ2-6
d_gene: NA
CDR3aa: CASSTPSGANVLTF
CDR3nt: TGTGCCAGCAGTACCCCCTCAGGGGCCAACGTCCTGACTTTC

abundance: NA
v_gene: TRBV2
j_gene: TRBJ2-5
d_gene: NA
CDR3aa: CASTKSGAQTQYF
CDR3nt: TGTGCCAGCACTAAAAGTGGGGCCCAGACCCAGTACTTC

abundance: NA
v_gene: TRBV14
j_gene: TRBJ2-5
d_gene: TRBD1
CDR3aa: CASSQVGRGHSETQYF
CDR3nt: TGTGCCAGCAGCCAAGTGGGCAGGGGGCATTCAGAGACCCAGTACTTC

abundance: NA
v_gene: TRBV7-6
j_gene: TRBJ1-2
d_gene: NA
CDR3aa: CASSLAPKGRGAYGYTF
CDR3nt: TGTGCCAGCAGCTTAGCCCCTAAGGGAAGGGGGGCCTATGGCTACACCTTC

abundance: NA
v_gene: TRBV10-3
j_gene: TRBJ1-1
d_gene: NA
CDR3aa: CAIFDSTQNTEAFF
CDR3nt: TGTGCCATCTTTGACAGTACCCAGAACACTGAAGCTTTCTTT

abundance: NA
v_gene: TRBV9
j_gene: TRBJ2-3
d_gene: NA
CDR3aa: CASSAGGGPDTQYF
CDR3nt: TGTGCCAGCAGCGCGGGGGGCGGGCCAGATACGCAGTATTTT

abundance: NA
v_gene: TRBV28
j_gene: TRBJ2-1
d_gene: TRBD1
CDR3aa: CASRPGTGVYNEQFF
CDR3nt: TGTGCCAGCAGGCCCGGGACAGGCGTATACAATGAGCAGTTCTTC

abundance: NA
v_gene: TRBV29-1
j_gene: TRBJ1-5
d_gene: NA
CDR3aa: CSVVGGSNQPQHF
CDR3nt: TGCAGCGTTGTAGGGGGTAGCAATCAGCCCCAGCATTTT

abundance: NA
v_gene: TRBV7-3
j_gene: TRBJ2-7
d_gene: NA
CDR3aa: CASSSLTRNAYEQYF
CDR3nt: TGTGCCAGCAGCTCGTTGACTCGAAACGCCTACGAGCAGTACTTC

abundance: NA
v_gene: TRBV12-3/TRBV12-4
j_gene: TRBJ2-7
d_gene: NA
CDR3aa: CASSFTGYEQYF
CDR3nt: TGTGCCAGCAGTTTTACCGGGTACGAGCAGTACTTC

abundance: few
v_gene: TRBV6-1
j_gene: TRBJ2-2
d_gene: NA
CDR3aa: CASSEGARLPGELFF
CDR3nt: TGTGCCAGCAGTGAGGGGGCGCGTCTACCCGGGGAGCTGTTTTTT

abundance: NA
v_gene: TRBV7-2
j_gene: TRBJ1-1
d_gene: NA
CDR3aa: CASSLVRGSRAFF
CDR3nt: TGTGCCAGCAGCTTAGTACGAGGCAGCCGGGCTTTCTTT

abundance: NA
v_gene: TRBV5-6
j_gene: TRBJ2-7
d_gene: NA
CDR3aa: CASSLGGQLYEQYF
CDR3nt: TGTGCCAGCAGCTTGGGGGGACAACTCTACGAGCAGTACTTC

abundance: NA
v_gene: TRBV7-3
j_gene: TRBJ2-2
d_gene: NA
CDR3aa: CASSSTVNTGELFF
CDR3nt: TGTGCCAGCAGCTCCACAGTGAACACCGGGGAGCTGTTTTTT

abundance: NA
v_gene: TRBV29-1
j_gene: TRBJ2-1
d_gene: NA
CDR3aa: CSCLDRSTLGDEQFF
CDR3nt: TGCAGCTGTTTGGACCGATCAACTCTTGGAGATGAGCAGTTCTTC

abundance: hyperexpanded
v_gene: TRBV27
j_gene: TRBJ1-6
d_gene: NA
CDR3aa: CASSPPRTVNSPLHF
CDR3nt: TGTGCCAGCAGTCCCCCCAGGACAGTTAATTCACCCCTCCACTTT

abundance: NA
v_gene: TRBV4-1
j_gene: TRBJ1-2
d_gene: NA
CDR3aa: CASSQDWLDGYTF
CDR3nt: TGCGCCAGCAGCCAAGATTGGCTGGATGGCTACACCTTC

abundance: NA
v_gene: TRBV6-2/TRBV6-3
j_gene: TRBJ2-3
d_gene: NA
CDR3aa: CASSPSSGSTDTQYF
CDR3nt: TGTGCCAGCAGCCCCTCAAGCGGGAGCACAGATACGCAGTATTTT

abundance: once
v_gene: TRBV7-2
j_gene: TRBJ1-5
d_gene: NA
CDR3aa: CASSLERGNQPQHF
CDR3nt: TGTGCCAGCAGCTTGGAGAGGGGCAATCAGCCCCAGCATTTT

abundance: NA
v_gene: TRBV6-5
j_gene: TRBJ1-2
d_gene: TRBD1
CDR3aa: CASSPGQGVVGYTF
CDR3nt: TGTGCCAGCAGCCCCGGACAGGGTGTAGTCGGCTACACCTTC

abundance: NA
v_gene: TRBV28
j_gene: TRBJ1-5
d_gene: NA
CDR3aa: CASSPGGGLDQPQHF
CDR3nt: TGTGCCAGCAGTCCTGGGGGAGGACTCGATCAGCCCCAGCATTTT

abundance: NA
v_gene: TRBV28
j_gene: TRBJ1-6
d_gene: NA
CDR3aa: CASSSPGGDGNSPLHF
CDR3nt: TGTGCCAGCAGTTCCCCGGGGGGGGATGGAAATTCACCCCTCCACTTT

abundance: NA
v_gene: TRBV12-3/TRBV12-4
j_gene: TRBJ2-1
d_gene: NA
CDR3aa: CASSFQVYNEQFF
CDR3nt: TGTGCCAGCAGTTTTCAGGTTTACAATGAGCAGTTCTTC

abundance: NA
v_gene: TRBV6-5
j_gene: TRBJ1-1
d_gene: TRBD1
CDR3aa: CASSMDRRGTEAFF
CDR3nt: TGTGCCAGCAGTATGGACAGGCGGGGCACTGAAGCTTTCTTT

abundance: once
v_gene: TRBV11-2
j_gene: TRBJ1-3
d_gene: NA
CDR3aa: CASSLGSGADTIYF
CDR3nt: TGTGCCAGCAGCTTAGGGTCAGGGGCTGACACCATATATTTT

abundance: NA
v_gene: TRBV10-3
j_gene: TRBJ2-7
d_gene: TRBD1
CDR3aa: CAISGYRGLEQYF
CDR3nt: TGTGCCATCAGTGGGTACAGGGGGCTAGAGCAGTACTTC

abundance: NA
v_gene: TRBV7-9
j_gene: TRBJ2-2
d_gene: NA
CDR3aa: CASTRTTVSNTGELFF
CDR3nt: TGTGCCAGCACCCGGACAACTGTATCGAACACCGGGGAGCTGTTTTTT

abundance: NA
v_gene: TRBV2
j_gene: TRBJ2-7
d_gene: TRBD1
CDR3aa: CASSGAGTGIREQYF
CDR3nt: TGTGCCAGCAGTGGGGCCGGGACAGGAATTAGGGAGCAGTACTTC

abundance: once
v_gene: TRBV18
j_gene: TRBJ2-1
d_gene: NA
CDR3aa: CASSSRTGNNEQFF
CDR3nt: TGTGCCAGCTCATCCAGGACCGGCAACAATGAGCAGTTCTTC

abundance: once
v_gene: TRBV6-6
j_gene: TRBJ1-5
d_gene: NA
CDR3aa: CASSYGLNQPQHF
CDR3nt: TGTGCCAGCAGTTATGGGCTGAATCAGCCCCAGCATTTT

abundance: NA
v_gene: TRBV7-9
j_gene: TRBJ2-7
d_gene: TRBD2
CDR3aa: CASSLAGRRGIDEQYF
CDR3nt: TGTGCCAGCAGCTTAGCGGGTCGGCGGGGGATCGACGAGCAGTACTTC

abundance: NA
v_gene: TRBV5-1
j_gene: TRBJ2-5
d_gene: NA
CDR3aa: CASSATGSRETQYF
CDR3nt: TGCGCCAGCAGCGCCACAGGGTCGCGTGAGACCCAGTACTTC